The clone carrying this T cell receptor beta chain was detected ten times or more. Its antigen is not known. The CDR3 has 15 amino acids. CDR1 and CDR2 from the germline V gene are WNHNN and SYGVQD (reference sequence). The V and J ends lost 6 bases and 1 base respectively, with 12 bases between them. TCRdb re-called the 5' RACE reads through MiXCR, storing one row per CDR3 protein. The sample comprises approximately 680,000 distinct CDR3 sequences, just over 7% of which are singletons, and around 1.6% rests with the top ten. These data originate in a study of identical twins. General observations from the study: Researchers caution that invariant MAIT and iNKT cells could partly confound zero-insertion analyses. Findings depended on cross-sectional statistics rather than tracking the same donors.

These data also featured in a second study, about yellow fever vaccine responses in identical twins. That source notes: Twins' vaccine T cell responses reportedly seemed partly convergent and partly personalized.

The specimen was PBMCs. The chain employs TRBV10-1 and TRBJ2-2; D perhaps matches TRBD2 (5 bases). This sequence was found in a woman in her late teens or twenties in good health. DNA for the CDR3: TGCGCCAGCAGGGGCGGGCCGGAGAACACCGGGGAGCTGTTTTTT. Amino acid sequence: CASRGGPENTGELFF.